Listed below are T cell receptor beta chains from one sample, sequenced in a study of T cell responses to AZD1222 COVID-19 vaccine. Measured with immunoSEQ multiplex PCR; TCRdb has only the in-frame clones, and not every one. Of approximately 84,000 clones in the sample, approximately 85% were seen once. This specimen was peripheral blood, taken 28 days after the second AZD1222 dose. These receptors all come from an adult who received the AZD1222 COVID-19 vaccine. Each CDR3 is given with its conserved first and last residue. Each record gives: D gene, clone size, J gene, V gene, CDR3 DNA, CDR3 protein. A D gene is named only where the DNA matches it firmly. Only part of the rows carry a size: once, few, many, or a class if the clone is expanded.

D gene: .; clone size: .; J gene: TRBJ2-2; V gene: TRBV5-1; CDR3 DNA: TGCGCCAGCCGTGGGGCGGCGAACACCGGGGAGCTGTTTTTT; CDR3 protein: CASRGAANTGELFF
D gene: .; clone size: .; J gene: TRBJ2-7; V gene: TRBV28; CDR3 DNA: TGTGCCAGCTTGGGACGGGAAAAAACCTACGAGCAGTACTTC; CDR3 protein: CASLGREKTYEQYF
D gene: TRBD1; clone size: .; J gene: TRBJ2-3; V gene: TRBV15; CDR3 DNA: TGTGCCACCAGCAGAGGGACAGGGGGAGGACCCACAGATACGCAGTATTTT; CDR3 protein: CATSRGTGGGPTDTQYF
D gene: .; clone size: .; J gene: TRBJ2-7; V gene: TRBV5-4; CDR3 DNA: TGTGCCAGCAGCCCGACAGGGACTCCTTTCTACGAGCAGTACTTC; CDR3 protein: CASSPTGTPFYEQYF
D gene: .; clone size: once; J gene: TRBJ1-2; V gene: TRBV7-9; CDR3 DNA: TGTGCCAGCAGCTTAAGTGCAGGGTACTACACCTTC; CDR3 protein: CASSLSAGYYTF
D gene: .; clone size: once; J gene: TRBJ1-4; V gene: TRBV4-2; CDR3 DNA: TGTGCCAGCAGCCAAAAAGGGGAAAGGTCTCTGTTTTTT; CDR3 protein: CASSQKGERSLFF
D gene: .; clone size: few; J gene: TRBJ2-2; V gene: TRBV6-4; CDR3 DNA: TGTGCCAGCAGTGAACATGGGGACACCGGGGAGCTGTTTTTT; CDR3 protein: CASSEHGDTGELFF
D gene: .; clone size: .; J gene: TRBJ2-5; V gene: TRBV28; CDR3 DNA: TGTGCCAGCAGTTCATGGGACCGCCAAGAGACCCAGTACTTC; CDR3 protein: CASSSWDRQETQYF
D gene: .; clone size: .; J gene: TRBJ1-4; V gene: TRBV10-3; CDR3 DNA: TGTGCCATCGCGACAGGCCGAGCAACTAATGAAAAACTGTTTTTT; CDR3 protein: CAIATGRATNEKLFF
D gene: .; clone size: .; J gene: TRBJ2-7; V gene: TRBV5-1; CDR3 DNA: TGCGCCAGCAGGGCTGCACCGGCTGGGGCCTACGAGCAGTACTTC; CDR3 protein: CASRAAPAGAYEQYF
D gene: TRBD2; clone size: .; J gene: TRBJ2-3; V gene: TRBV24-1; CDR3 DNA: TGTGCCACCAGTGACATCCGGACTAGCGTGGATACGCAGTATTTT; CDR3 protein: CATSDIRTSVDTQYF
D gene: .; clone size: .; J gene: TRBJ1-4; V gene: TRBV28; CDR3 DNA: TGTGCCAGTCAGCCCTCGATGGGTCAGGCTGAAAAACTGTTTTTT; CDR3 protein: CASQPSMGQAEKLFF
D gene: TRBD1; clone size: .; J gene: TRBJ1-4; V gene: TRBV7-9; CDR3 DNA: TGTGCCAGCAGCGGGCCGACAGGGTTTGAGTTTCAGAATGAAAAACTGTTTTTT; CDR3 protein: CASSGPTGFEFQNEKLFF
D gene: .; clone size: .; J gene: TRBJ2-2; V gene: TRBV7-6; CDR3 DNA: TGTGCCAGCAGCTTGGGTCCGGATACCGGGGAGCTGTTTTTT; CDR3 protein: CASSLGPDTGELFF
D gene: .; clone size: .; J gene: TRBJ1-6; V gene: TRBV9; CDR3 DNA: TGTGCCAGCAGGGAGGGGGGGATAGTGTCACCCCTCCACTTT; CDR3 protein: CASREGGIVSPLHF
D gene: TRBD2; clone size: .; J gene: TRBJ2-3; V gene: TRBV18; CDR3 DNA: TGTGCCAGCAAGACGGCGGGGGGCACAGATACGCAGTATTTT; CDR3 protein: CASKTAGGTDTQYF
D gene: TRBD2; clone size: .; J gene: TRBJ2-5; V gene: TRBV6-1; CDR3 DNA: TGTGCCAGCAGTGAAGCCCGGGGGGGCAGGACCCAGTACTTC; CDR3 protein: CASSEARGGRTQYF
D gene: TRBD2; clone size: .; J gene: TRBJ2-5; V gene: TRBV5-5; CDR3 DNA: TGTGCCAGCAGCTTTCGCGGGGGGGCCGGGGAGACCCAGTACTTC; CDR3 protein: CASSFRGGAGETQYF
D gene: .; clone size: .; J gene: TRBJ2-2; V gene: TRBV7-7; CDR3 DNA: TGTGCTAGCAGCCCCGGGACAAGGGGTGGCGGGGAGCTGTTTTTT; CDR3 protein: CASSPGTRGGGELFF
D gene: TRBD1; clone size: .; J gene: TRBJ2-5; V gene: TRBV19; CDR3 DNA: TGTGCCAGTAGCGGACAGGGGTACGAGACCCAGTACTTC; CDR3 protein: CASSGQGYETQYF
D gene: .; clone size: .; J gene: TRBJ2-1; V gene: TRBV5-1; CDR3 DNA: TGCGCCAGCAGCCCCCTAACGGGGGCTCGAAGGAATGAGCAGTTCTTC; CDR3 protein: CASSPLTGARRNEQFF
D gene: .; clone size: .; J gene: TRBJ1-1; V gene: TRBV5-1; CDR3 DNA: TGCGCCAGCAGCTCCGGGCCTTCGAACACTGAAGCTTTCTTT; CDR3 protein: CASSSGPSNTEAFF
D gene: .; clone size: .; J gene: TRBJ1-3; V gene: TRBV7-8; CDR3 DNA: TGTGCCAGCAGCTTAGGCTCTGGAAACACCATATATTTT; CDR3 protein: CASSLGSGNTIYF
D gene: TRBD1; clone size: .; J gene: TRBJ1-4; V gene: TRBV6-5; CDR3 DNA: TGTGCCAGCAGAGGGATCAACAGGGGTAATGAAAAACTGTTTTTT; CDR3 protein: CASRGINRGNEKLFF
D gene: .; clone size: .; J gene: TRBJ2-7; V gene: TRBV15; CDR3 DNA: TGTGCCACCAGCAGACCTGGCGACAGCACCTACGAGCAGTACTTC; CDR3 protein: CATSRPGDSTYEQYF
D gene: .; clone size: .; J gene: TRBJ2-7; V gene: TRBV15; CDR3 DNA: TGTGCCACCAGCAGAGACAGGATCTACGAGCAGTACTTC; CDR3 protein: CATSRDRIYEQYF
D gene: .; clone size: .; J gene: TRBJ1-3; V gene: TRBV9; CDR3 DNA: TGTGCCAGCAGCGTAGTAGGGGACGGAAACACCATATATTTT; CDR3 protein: CASSVVGDGNTIYF
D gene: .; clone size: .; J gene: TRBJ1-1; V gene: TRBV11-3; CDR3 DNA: TGTGCCAGCTCGGGAGGGAAGAACACTGAAGCTTTCTTT; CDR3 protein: CASSGGKNTEAFF
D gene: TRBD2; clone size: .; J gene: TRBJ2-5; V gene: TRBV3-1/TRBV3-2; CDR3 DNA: TGTGCCAGCAGCCAAGATTGGGGGGGGGTCCAAGAGACCCAGTACTTC; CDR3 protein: CASSQDWGGVQETQYF
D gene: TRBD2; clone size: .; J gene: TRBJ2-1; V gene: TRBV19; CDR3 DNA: TGTGCCAGTTCTCAGGGTACCGGGGGGGATGAGCAGTTCTTC; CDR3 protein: CASSQGTGGDEQFF
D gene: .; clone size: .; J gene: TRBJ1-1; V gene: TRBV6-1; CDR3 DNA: TGTGCCAGCAGTGAAGGTTGGACCCGACTAGGAACTGAAGCTTTCTTT; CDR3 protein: CASSEGWTRLGTEAFF
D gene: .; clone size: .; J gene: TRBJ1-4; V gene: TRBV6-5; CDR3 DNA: TGTGCCAGCAGTTACTCCCGTACTAATGAAAAACTGTTTTTT; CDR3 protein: CASSYSRTNEKLFF
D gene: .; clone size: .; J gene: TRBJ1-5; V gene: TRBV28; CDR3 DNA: TGTGCCAGCACCAGCCCAAGTGGGAACAATCAGCCCCAGCATTTT; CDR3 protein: CASTSPSGNNQPQHF
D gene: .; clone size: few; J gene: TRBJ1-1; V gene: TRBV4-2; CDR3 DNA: TGTGCCAGCAGCCAACAGAGGGGCCCGGGACCTGAAGCTTTCTTT; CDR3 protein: CASSQQRGPGPEAFF
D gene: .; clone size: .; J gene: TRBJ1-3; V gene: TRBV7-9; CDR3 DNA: TGTGCCAGCAGCTTAGACGTCTCTGGAAACACCATATATTTT; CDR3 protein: CASSLDVSGNTIYF
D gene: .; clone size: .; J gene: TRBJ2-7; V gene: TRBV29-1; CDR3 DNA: TGCAGCGTTGTGGGTTTCCCCTCCTACGAGCAGTACTTC; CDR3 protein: CSVVGFPSYEQYF
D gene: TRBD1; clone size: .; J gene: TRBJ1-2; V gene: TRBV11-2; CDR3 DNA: TGTGCCAGCAGCTCAGACAGGGTCTTCGGCTACACCTTC; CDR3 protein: CASSSDRVFGYTF
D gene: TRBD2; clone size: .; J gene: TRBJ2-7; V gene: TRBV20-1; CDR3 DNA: TGCAGTGCGGGAGGGTTCGACGAGCAGTACTTC; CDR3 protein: CSAGGFDEQYF
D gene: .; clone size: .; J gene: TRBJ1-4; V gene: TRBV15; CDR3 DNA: TGTGCCACCAGCAGAGATGGGGGGGCGCGTAATGAAAAACTGTTTTTT; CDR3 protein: CATSRDGGARNEKLFF
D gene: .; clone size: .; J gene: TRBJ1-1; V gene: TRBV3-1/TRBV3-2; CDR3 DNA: TGTGCCAGCAGCCAAGATGTGGGGGCCGGAGGGACTGAAGCTTTCTTT; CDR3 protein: CASSQDVGAGGTEAFF
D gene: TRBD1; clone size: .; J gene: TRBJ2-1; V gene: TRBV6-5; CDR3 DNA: TGTGCCAGCAGTTACTCCCGACAGGGGGGTGAGCAGTTCTTC; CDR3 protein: CASSYSRQGGEQFF
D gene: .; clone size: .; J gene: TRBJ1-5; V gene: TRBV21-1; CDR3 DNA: TGTGCCAGCAGGTCCAGGTCTAATCAGCCCCAGCATTTT; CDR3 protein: CASRSRSNQPQHF
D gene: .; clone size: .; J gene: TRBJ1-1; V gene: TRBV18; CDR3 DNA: TGTGCCAGCTCACCACCGGGAGGTAGTACTGAAGCTTTCTTT; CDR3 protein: CASSPPGGSTEAFF
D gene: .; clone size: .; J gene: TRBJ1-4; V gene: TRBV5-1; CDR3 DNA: TGCGCCAGCAGCTTGGCCTCGGGAAATGAAAAACTGTTTTTT; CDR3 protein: CASSLASGNEKLFF
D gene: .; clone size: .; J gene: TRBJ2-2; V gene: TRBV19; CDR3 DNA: TGTGCCAGTAGTATTTGGGAGACTGGGGTCACCGGGGAGCTGTTTTTT; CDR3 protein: CASSIWETGVTGELFF
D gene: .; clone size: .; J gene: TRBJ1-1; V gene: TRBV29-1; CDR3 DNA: TGCAGCGTTGAAAGCGGGGAAGCTTTCTTT; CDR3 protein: CSVESGEAFF
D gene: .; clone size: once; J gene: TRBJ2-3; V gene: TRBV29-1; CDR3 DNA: TGCAGCGTGGCCTTCGCGGTTGGGGGGGCAGGCACAGATACGCAGTATTTT; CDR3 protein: CSVAFAVGGAGTDTQYF
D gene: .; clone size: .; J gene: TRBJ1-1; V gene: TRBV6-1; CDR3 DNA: TGTGCCAGCAGTGAAATTAAGGGCACTGAAGCTTTCTTT; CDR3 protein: CASSEIKGTEAFF
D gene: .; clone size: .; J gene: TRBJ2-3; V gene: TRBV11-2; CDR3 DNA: TGTGCCAGCAGCAACACGACGAACCTCGCAGATACGCAGTATTTT; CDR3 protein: CASSNTTNLADTQYF
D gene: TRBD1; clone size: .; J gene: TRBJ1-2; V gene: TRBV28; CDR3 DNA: TGTGCCAGCAGTTCGGGGACAGCTAACTATGGCTACACCTTC; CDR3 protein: CASSSGTANYGYTF
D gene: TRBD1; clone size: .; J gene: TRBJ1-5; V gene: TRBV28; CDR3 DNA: TGTGCCAGCAGACACGGTGTCGGGACAGGGAATCAGCCCCAGCATTTT; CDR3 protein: CASRHGVGTGNQPQHF
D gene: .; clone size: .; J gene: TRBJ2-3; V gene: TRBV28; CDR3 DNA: TGTGCCAGCAGTTTTCGGCCCCGATTGCAGGCCACAGATACGCAGTATTTT; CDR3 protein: CASSFRPRLQATDTQYF
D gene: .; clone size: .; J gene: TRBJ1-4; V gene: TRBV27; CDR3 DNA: TGTGCCAGCAGTTTACGTGCAACTAATGAAAAACTGTTTTTT; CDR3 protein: CASSLRATNEKLFF
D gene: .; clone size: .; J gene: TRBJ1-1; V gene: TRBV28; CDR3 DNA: TGTGCCAGCAGTCTAAAGGGGGTGCGGAACACTGAAGCTTTCTTT; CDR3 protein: CASSLKGVRNTEAFF
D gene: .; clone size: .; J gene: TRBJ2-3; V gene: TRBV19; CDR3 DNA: TGTGCCAGTAGTATATGGTACGGGGCGGGTAATACGCAGTATTTT; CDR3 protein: CASSIWYGAGNTQYF
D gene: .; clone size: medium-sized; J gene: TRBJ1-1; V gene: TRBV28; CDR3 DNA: TGTGCCAGCAGCCTATTTCCGGGGCAGGTGGCTTTCTTT; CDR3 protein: CASSLFPGQVAFF
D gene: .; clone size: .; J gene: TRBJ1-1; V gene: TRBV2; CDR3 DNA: TGTGCCAGCAGGGTGGGACGGACGCCCACTGAAGCTTTCTTT; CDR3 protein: CASRVGRTPTEAFF
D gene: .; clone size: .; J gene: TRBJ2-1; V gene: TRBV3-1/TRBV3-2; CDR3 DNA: TGTGCCAGCAGCCAAGAAGACCTAGGGACGAATGAGCAGTTCTTC; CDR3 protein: CASSQEDLGTNEQFF
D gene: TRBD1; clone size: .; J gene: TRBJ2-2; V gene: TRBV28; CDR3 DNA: TGTGCCAGCAAACCAAAACCGGGACAGGATTACACCGGGGAGCTGTTTTTT; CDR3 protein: CASKPKPGQDYTGELFF